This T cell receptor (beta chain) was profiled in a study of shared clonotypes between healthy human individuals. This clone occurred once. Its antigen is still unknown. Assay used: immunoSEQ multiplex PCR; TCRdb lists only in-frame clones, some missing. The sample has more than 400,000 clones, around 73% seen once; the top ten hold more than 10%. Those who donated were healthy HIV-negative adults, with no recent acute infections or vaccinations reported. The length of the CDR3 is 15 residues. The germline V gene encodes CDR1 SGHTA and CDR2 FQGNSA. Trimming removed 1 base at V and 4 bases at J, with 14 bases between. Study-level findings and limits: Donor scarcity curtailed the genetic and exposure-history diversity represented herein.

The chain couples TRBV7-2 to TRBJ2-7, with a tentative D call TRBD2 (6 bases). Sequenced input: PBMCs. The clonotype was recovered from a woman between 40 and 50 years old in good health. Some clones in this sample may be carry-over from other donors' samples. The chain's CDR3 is CASSLVPGVGYEQYF. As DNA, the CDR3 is TGTGCCAGCAGCTTAGTACCGGGAGTGGGGTACGAGCAGTACTTC.